These T cell receptor beta chains were read from a single sample in a study of cytomegalovirus exposure and HLA in healthy donors. The protocol was immunoSEQ multiplex PCR, while the TCRdb copy is restricted to in-frame clones and leaves out a portion. This table has approximately 120,000 clones, roughly 95% appearing once. The sample comprised PBMCs. Receptors originate from a man between 18 and 29 years old in good health and CMV-seronegative. Each CDR3 is given with its conserved first and last residue. The order of the fields is V gene, clone size, D gene, J gene, CDR3 DNA, CDR3 protein. A D gene is named only where the DNA matches it firmly. Where a row states a size, it is once, few, many or the class of an expanded clone; other rows omit it.

>TRBV9|NA|TRBD1|TRBJ1-4
TGTGCCAGCAGCTTAGGGACAGGGGGCTACAATGAAAAACTGTTTTTT
CASSLGTGGYNEKLFF
>TRBV7-8|NA|TRBD2|TRBJ2-7
TGTGCCAGCAGCTTAGCGCCTAGCGGGAGCCACGAGCAGTACTTC
CASSLAPSGSHEQYF
>TRBV4-1|once|NA|TRBJ1-1
TGCGCCAGCAGCCGCTTTGGGGGGGGTCTGAACACTGAAGCTTTCTTT
CASSRFGGGLNTEAFF
>TRBV25-1|NA|TRBD1|TRBJ1-4
TGTGCCAGCAGTGATGACAGGGCGGGTGAAAAACTGTTTTTT
CASSDDRAGEKLFF
>TRBV12-5|NA|NA|TRBJ1-4
TGTGCTAGTGGTCCTACGGGAAGTGAAAAACTGTTTTTT
CASGPTGSEKLFF
>TRBV4-1|NA|NA|TRBJ1-2
TGCGCCAGCAGCCAAGATGTCAGGGTTGGAGATGGCTACACCTTC
CASSQDVRVGDGYTF
>TRBV7-2|NA|TRBD1|TRBJ2-7
TGTGCCAGCAGCTTGGACCCGGGACAGGCCGCCTACGAGCAGTACTTC
CASSLDPGQAAYEQYF
>TRBV4-2|NA|NA|TRBJ2-7
TGTGCCAGCAGCCCCGACAGGCTTACCTCCTACGAGCAGTACTTC
CASSPDRLTSYEQYF
>TRBV6-5|NA|NA|TRBJ2-7
TGTGCCAGCAGCACAGGGTTCTACGAGCAGTACTTC
CASSTGFYEQYF
>TRBV28|NA|TRBD2|TRBJ2-1
TGTGCCAGCAGCTCAAGACTAGCGGGATTGTACAATGAGCAGTTCTTC
CASSSRLAGLYNEQFF
>TRBV11-3|NA|TRBD1|TRBJ2-7
TGTGCCAGCAGCCCCCGGGACCCACCTCGACAGGGATACTACGAGCAGTACTTC
CASSPRDPPRQGYYEQYF
>TRBV7-2|NA|TRBD2|TRBJ2-1
TGTGCCAGCAGCTCGCGACTAGCGGGAGGGGGCGAGCAGTTCTTC
CASSSRLAGGGEQFF